This entry lists 18 T cell receptor beta chains sequenced from one sample in a study of human T cells and chemical hapten exposure. Using its own MiXCR run on the RACE reads, TCRdb lists one record per CDR3 protein. There are 35,000 to 50,000 distinct CDR3 sequences in the sample; 8.5% to 10% occur only once, and about 15% lies in the top ten. Time point in this sample: patch test 2, 6 weeks after DPC sensitization. Treatment in this sample: therapeutic diphenylcyclopropenone sensitization with weekly scalp DPC. This material consisted of whole blood, taken in connection with sensitization to the hapten diphenylcyclopropenone (DPC). All receptors come from a middle-aged woman with alopecia areata. Some clones in this sample may be carry-over from other donors' samples.

This clonotype has just a few counts. The CDR3 spells CASSVLPTSGDNEQYF. CDR3 bases: TGTGCCAGCAGCGTATTACCGACATCAGGGGATAACGAGCAGTACTTC. The rearrangement links TRBV9 to TRBJ2-7; tentatively, D is TRBD1 (6 bases). Trimming pared 1 base from V and 5 bases from J, leaving 19 bases between. The germline V gene encodes CDR1 SGDLS and CDR2 YYNGEE. This CDR3 is built from 16 residues. Using reference TRBV9 and TRBJ2-7 for the parts outside the CDR3, the full variable domain is DSGVTQTPKHLITATGQRVTLRCSPRSGDLSVYWYQQSLDQGLQFLIQYYNGEERAKGNILERFSAQQFPDLHSELNLSSLELGDSALYFCASSVLPTSGDNEQYFGPGTRLTVT.

This clonotype occurred many times. J is TRBJ2-1 and V is TRBV13; 11 bases fit TRBD2. J gave up 8 bases and V 1 base, and 10 bases lay outside the gene matches. Germline V gives CDR1 PRHDT, CDR2 FYEKMQ (reference sequence). CDR3 length equals 17 residues. The CDR3 here is CASSLVLAGGPRYEQFF. The CDR3 DNA follows: TGTGCCAGCAGCTTAGTGTTAGCGGGGGGGCCGCGGTATGAGCAGTTCTTC. The variable domain in full, with the rest retrieved from reference TRBV13 and TRBJ2-1, is AAGVIQSPRHLIKEKRETATLKCYPIPRHDTVYWYQQGPGQDPQFLISFYEKMQSDKGSIPDRFSAQQFSDYHSELNMSSLELGDSALYFCASSLVLAGGPRYEQFFGPGTRLTVL.

The V gene is TRBV3-1, the J gene TRBJ2-5, with D possibly TRBD2 on 5 matching bases. This CDR3 comprises 13 residues. The ends were cut back, 4 bases at V and 2 bases at J, with 8 bases in the middle. Germline CDR1 LGHDT, CDR2 YNNKEL (reference sequence). The CDR3 loop reads CASSRGLQETQYF. In DNA, the CDR3 is TGTGCCAGCAGCCGAGGACTTCAAGAGACCCAGTACTTC.

This clonotype was counted only a few times. V is TRBV4-3 and J is TRBJ2-2; D tentatively fits TRBD1 or TRBD2 (5 bases each). CDR1 is LGHNA, CDR2 YSLEER, per germline. The length of the CDR3 is 12 residues. V was clipped by 6 bases and J by 3 bases, with 5 bases between them. The CDR3 protein is CASRGDTGELFF. As DNA, the CDR3 is TGCGCCAGCAGGGGGGACACCGGGGAGCTGTTTTTT.

This clonotype was found many times. CDR3 DNA: TGCAGTGCTAGAGATTGGCTCAGGGGGGCAGATACGCAGTATTTT. Amino acid sequence: CSARDWLRGADTQYF. The V call is TRBV20-1, the J call TRBJ2-3; TRBD1 might be the D (7 bases). The germline gives CDR1 DFQATT, CDR2 SNEGSKA (reference sequence). V lost 0 bases to trimming and J lost 4 bases, with 14 bases between them. The CDR3 contains 15 residues.

There are many counts of this clonotype. This chain links TRBV12-3 or TRBV12-4 with TRBJ1-2; no firm D call. The length of the CDR3 is 14 residues. V dropped 3 bases and J dropped 4 bases, with 12 bases sitting between them. CDR3 coding DNA: TGTGCCAGCAGTTTTAATGTCGGTAGCTATGGCTACACCTTC. As protein: CASSFNVGSYGYTF.

This clonotype was seen ten or more times. The rearrangement joins TRBV12-3 or TRBV12-4 to TRBJ2-1; D is uncertain. V dropped 3 bases and J dropped 7 bases, with 10 bases sitting between them. The length of the CDR3 is 13 residues. The CDR3 region is CASSFGSSNEQFF. CDR3 in DNA: TGTGCCAGCAGTTTTGGTAGCTCTAATGAGCAGTTCTTC.

This clonotype was detected ten times or more. This sequence joins TRBV24-1 and TRBJ2-1, with 10 bases lining up with TRBD2. The trim removed 0 bases at V and 7 bases at J, leaving 5 bases unmatched. Germline V gene sequence: CDR1 KGHDR, CDR2 SFDVKD. The CDR3 contains 16 residues. CDR3: CATSDLIAGGINEQFF. CDR3 sequence (DNA): TGTGCCACCAGTGATTTGATAGCGGGGGGTATAAATGAGCAGTTCTTC.

The CDR3 DNA reads TGCAGTGCTAGTCGACAGGGGGTATATGCTAATTCACCCCTCCACTTT. Residues: CSASRQGVYANSPLHF. V is TRBV20-1 and J is TRBJ1-6; 9 nucleotides match TRBD1. Germline CDR1 and CDR2: DFQATT and SNEGSKA (reference sequence). This CDR3 is built from 16 residues. The J segment lost 6 bases and the V segment lost 3 bases, leaving 9 bases of the junction unmatched.

This clonotype has a count of ten or more. The rearrangement uses TRBV7-2 and TRBJ1-6; 7 bases are shared with TRBD1. The CDR3 sequence is 17 residues long. Trimming at V came to 8 bases and at J to 0 bases, leaving 10 bases not matched to a gene. Germline V gene lookup returns CDR1 SGHTA and CDR2 FQGNSA. CDR3 DNA sequence: TGTGCCAGCTCAAAACTCGGACAGGACTCCTATAATTCACCCCTCCACTTT. The encoded protein is CASSKLGQDSYNSPLHF.

This clonotype was recorded at least ten times. The rearrangement uses TRBV29-1 and TRBJ1-4; D is unresolved. The length of the CDR3 is 11 residues. Germline V gene sequence: CDR1 SQVTM, CDR2 ANQGSEA. Trimming removed 4 bases from V and 8 bases from J, with 8 bases in between. CDR3 in DNA: TGCAGCGTTGGTTCCCCCGAAAAACTGTTTTTT. It is translated as CSVGSPEKLFF.

V usage is TRBV6-5 and J usage is TRBJ2-2; D remains ambiguous. V lost 5 bases and J 3 bases, leaving 7 bases between the germline ends. This CDR3 is 13 amino acids long. Germline V lookup: CDR1 MNHEY, CDR2 SVGAGI. In nucleotides, the CDR3 is TGTGCCAGCAGTCAGGACCACACCGGGGAGCTGTTTTTT. Its translation is CASSQDHTGELFF.

Comment on this clonotype: A much larger clone lies one base from this, so it may be a read error. The CDR3 loop is CVSSHPRGTETQYF. The CDR3 DNA follows: TGTGTCAGCAGTCACCCTCGGGGGACAGAGACCCAGTACTTC. The chain has TRBV28 and TRBJ2-5, with D perhaps matching TRBD2 (6 bases). CDR3 length: 14 residues. CDR1 is MDHEN, CDR2 SYDVKM, per germline.

This clonotype was detected ten times or more. The rearrangement links TRBV2 to TRBJ2-7; TRBD2 aligns across 12 bases. V was clipped by 2 bases and J by 5 bases; unmatched bases: 13. Germline V lookup: CDR1 SNHLY, CDR2 FYNNEI. This CDR3 contains 18 residues. This CDR3 is CASSEQKFLAGGPNEQYF. The CDR3 nucleotides read TGTGCCAGCAGTGAACAGAAGTTCCTAGCGGGGGGGCCCAACGAGCAGTACTTC. The full variable domain, completed using reference TRBV2 and TRBJ2-7, is EPEVTQTPSHQVTQMGQEVILRCVPISNHLYFYWYRQILGQKVEFLVSFYNNEISEKSEIFDDQFSVERPDGSNFTLKIRSTKLEDSAMYFCASSEQKFLAGGPNEQYFGPGTRLTVT.

The table lists this clonotype with many counts. This chain links TRBV3-1 with TRBJ2-7; TRBD1 agrees at 7 bases. Germline V gives CDR1 LGHDT, CDR2 YNNKEL (reference sequence). V lost 2 bases and J lost 3; bases outside the gene matches: 10. This CDR3 region has 16 residues. In DNA, the CDR3 is TGTGCCAGCAGCCAACTACAGGGGACCAATTTCTACGAGCAGTACTTC. It yields the protein CASSQLQGTNFYEQYF.

The chain uses TRBV9 and TRBJ1-1; D is perhaps TRBD1 (5 bases). Trimming pared 4 bases from V and 5 bases from J, leaving 9 bases between. Per the germline V gene, CDR1 is SGDLS and CDR2 is YYNGEE. The CDR3 sequence is 12 residues long. CDR3 nucleotide sequence: TGTGCCAGCAGCACCGGGGGGACTGAAGCTTTCTTT. Protein sequence: CASSTGGTEAFF.

The rearrangement joins TRBV12-3 or TRBV12-4 to TRBJ1-1; 11 bases line up with TRBD1. Trimming removed 5 bases from V and 13 bases from J; junction bases left unmatched: 3. This CDR3 region has 11 residues. CDR3 bases: TGTGCCAGCAGTCCGGGACAGGGGGATTTCTTT. Translated: CASSPGQGDFF.

This clonotype has at least ten counts. The rearrangement links TRBV27 to TRBJ2-7; the D gene is possibly TRBD1 (6 bases). The germline CDR1 and CDR2 sequences are MNHEY and SMNVEV (reference sequence). V was trimmed by 2 bases and J by 1 base, leaving 15 bases between them. CDR3 length equals 16 residues. The CDR3 protein is CASSLSSQGLSYEQYF. CDR3 DNA sequence: TGTGCCAGCAGTTTAAGTAGTCAGGGGCTATCCTACGAGCAGTACTTC.